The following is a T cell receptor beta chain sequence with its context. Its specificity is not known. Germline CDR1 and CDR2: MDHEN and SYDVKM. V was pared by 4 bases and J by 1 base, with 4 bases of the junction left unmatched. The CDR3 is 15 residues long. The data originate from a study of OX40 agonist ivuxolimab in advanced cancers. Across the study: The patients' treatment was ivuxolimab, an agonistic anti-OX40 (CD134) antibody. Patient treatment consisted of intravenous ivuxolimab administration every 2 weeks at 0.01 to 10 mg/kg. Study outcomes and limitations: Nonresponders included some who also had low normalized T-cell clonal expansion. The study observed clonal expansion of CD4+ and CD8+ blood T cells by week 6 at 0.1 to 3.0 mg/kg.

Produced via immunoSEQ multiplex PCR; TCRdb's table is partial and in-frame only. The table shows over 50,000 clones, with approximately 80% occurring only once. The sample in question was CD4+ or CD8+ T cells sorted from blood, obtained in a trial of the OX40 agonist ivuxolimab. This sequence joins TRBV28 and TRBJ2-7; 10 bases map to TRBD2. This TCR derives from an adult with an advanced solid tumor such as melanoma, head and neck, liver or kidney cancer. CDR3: CASSSGAGGSYEQYF. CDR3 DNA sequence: TGTGCCAGCAGTTCGGGAGCGGGAGGGTCCTACGAGCAGTACTTC.